This T cell receptor beta chain came from a study of CD8+CD57+ T cells in acquired aplastic anemia. The TCR beta profiling, which covered VDJ combination and CDR3 sequence, was carried out using genomic DNA as the template. TCRdb called the reads again in MiXCR, with one record for every CDR3 protein. The sample shows under 200,000 distinct CDR3 sequences, over 70% of them seen only once. The V gene's germline CDR1 is LNHNV and CDR2 YYDKDF (reference sequence). The CDR3 has 16 amino acids. V was pared by 7 bases and J by 0 bases, with 17 bases between. Patients selected for sequencing had displayed CD8+CD57+ cell expansion by flow cytometry.

The source of this sequence is a human donor with aplastic anemia. Input material: sorted CD4+, CD8+, or CD8+CD57+ T cells (not recorded which) from PBMCs. The chain carries TRBV15 and TRBJ2-3; TRBD1 or TRBD2 may be the D gene (5 bases each). In DNA, the CDR3 is TGTGCCACCACACCCGGGGTCAGGGCTAGCACAGATACGCAGTATTTT. Translated, it gives CATTPGVRASTDTQYF.